One sample yielded the 10 T cell receptor beta chains listed below, sequenced in a study of tissue T cells after allogeneic stem cell transplantation. Sequencing used immunoSEQ multiplex PCR; TCRdb keeps in-frame clones, though not all of them. This sample has roughly 50,000 clones, with around 70% found just once. Sequences were obtained from sorted cells pooled from one or two spleens. The source of these receptors is a pool of C57BL/6 mice in good health.

About this clone itself: Genes and germline come from the mouse. The read ends 1 residue early relative to the CDR3; the germline J gene fills the gap. The chain links TRBV13-2 to TRBJ2-5; 9 bases are a match to TRBD1. Germline loops: CDR1 NNHNN, CDR2 SYGAGS (reference sequence). CDR3 length: 14 residues. The V and J ends lost 5 bases and 3 bases, in that order; junction bases with no gene match: 4. The CDR3: CASGDRGPQDTQYF. The covered CDR3 bases are TGTGCCAGCGGGGACAGGGGTCCGCAAGACACCCAGTAC.

This clone was counted between two and nine times. Mouse names are used for the genes. Coverage ceases 1 residue before the CDR3 finishes, and the germline J gene fills in the end. The chain employs TRBV1 and TRBJ2-7; D is ambiguous. From germline, CDR1 is NSQYPW and CDR2 LRSPGD (reference sequence). Trimming pared 0 bases from V and 0 bases from J, leaving 6 bases between. This CDR3 spans 14 amino acids. Incomplete CDR3 DNA: TGCACCTGCAGTGCAGACTGGAGCTCCTATGAACAGTAC. Its translation: CTCSADWSSYEQY. The whole CDR3 is CTCSADWSSYEQYF.

A note on this clone: Mouse names are used for the genes. The read finishes 1 residue shy of the CDR3 end, and the germline J gene is used to complete it. This rearrangement joins TRBV31 to TRBJ1-2; 10 bases are shared with TRBD1. The junction had 4 bases not matched to a gene; V was cut back by 1 base and J by 2 bases. The CDR3 is 15 residues long. Germline lookup yields CDR1 GKSSPN and CDR2 SITVG. CDR3 in amino acids: CAWSQETGGNSDYTF. The CDR3 bases that were read are TGTGCCTGGAGTCAAGAGACAGGGGGCAACTCCGACTACACC.

This clone has only one observation. Any gene name here is a mouse gene name. The read comes to an end 1 residue before the CDR3 does, leaving the germline J gene to fill in the end. V usage is TRBV12-1 and J usage is TRBJ2-5; D is undetermined. The CDR3 sequence is 14 residues long. Trimming cost V 2 bases and J 0 bases, with 8 bases left between them. CDR1 is SGHSN, CDR2 HYEKVE, per germline. The CDR3 sequence: CASSPGINQDTQYF. The part of the CDR3 DNA that was read is TGTGCCAGCTCTCCCGGGATTAACCAAGACACCCAGTAC. Variable domain in full (rest from reference TRBV12-1 and TRBJ2-5): DSGVVQSPRHIIKEKGGRSVLTCIPISGHSNVVWYQQTLGKELKFLIQHYEKVERDKGFLPSRFSVQQFDDYHSEMNMSALELEDSAMYFCASSPGINQDTQYFGPGTRLLVL.

This clone was picked up one time. Any gene name here is a mouse gene name. The read terminates 1 residue ahead of where the CDR3 ends, so the germline J gene completes it. The chain uses TRBV29 and TRBJ2-7; D remains ambiguous. V lost 2 bases and J lost 7, with 12 bases in between. CDR3 length: 13 residues. CDR1 is MSHET and CDR2 is SYDVDS in the germline V gene. This CDR3 is CASSLVGRAEQYF. The CDR3 DNA, read in part, is TGTGCTAGCAGTTTAGTTGGGAGGGCCGAACAGTAC.

With regard to this clone: Gene names denote mouse genes. Read sequence stops 1 residue before the CDR3 end, and the germline J gene provides the missing end. The chain joins TRBV13-1 to TRBJ1-3; TRBD1 aligns across 10 bases. The CDR3 loop spans 13 amino acids. Germline-derived CDR1 and CDR2 are NSHNY and SYGAGN. The V gene end was trimmed by 7 bases and the J gene end by 2 bases; junction bases not matched to a gene: 0. The CDR3 spells CASGQGAGNTLYF. The covered CDR3 bases are TGTGCCAGCGGACAGGGGGCTGGAAATACGCTCTAT.

Details on this clone: Gene names and germline refer to mouse. The CDR3 is cut off 1 residue early in the read; its end comes from the germline J gene. In the same sample, other DNA sequences code for this CDR3. The rearrangement links TRBV3 to TRBJ1-3, with TRBD1 matching 9 bases. This CDR3 comprises 15 residues. Trimming removed 2 bases from V and 2 bases from J; junction bases left unmatched: 1. Germline V gives CDR1 SNHLY, CDR2 FYNGKV (reference sequence). The sequenced CDR3 bases are TGTGCCAGCAGCTTACGACAGGGGGCTGGAAATACGCTCTAT. The encoded protein is CASSLRQGAGNTLY. The full CDR3 protein reads CASSLRQGAGNTLYF.

On this clone: Any gene name here is a mouse gene name. Sequencing ends 1 residue short of the CDR3 end; the germline J gene provides the rest. This chain joins TRBV13-2 and TRBJ2-5; 7 positions match TRBD2. V lost 5 bases and J lost 0; bases outside the gene matches: 3. The CDR3 consists of 14 residues. CDR1 and CDR2 (germline): NNHNN, SYGAGS (reference sequence). CDR3 amino acids: CASGTWGNQDTQYF. The DNA read from the CDR3 is TGTGCCAGCGGGACCTGGGGGAACCAAGACACCCAGTAC.

This clone is labeled as medium-sized. The gene names here belong to mouse. Read coverage stops 1 residue before the CDR3 terminus; the germline J gene supplies the remainder. The chain combines TRBV15 with TRBJ1-4; the D is unclear. Germline CDR1 reads SGHND; CDR2 reads FRSKSL. The CDR3 length is 12 residues. Trimming cost V 6 bases and J 4 bases, with 6 bases left between them. The CDR3 loop reads CASSRSNERLFF. The covered CDR3 bases are TGTGCCAGCAGCCGGAGCAACGAAAGATTATTT. Drawing the rest from reference TRBV15 and TRBJ1-4, the complete variable domain is DAGVTQTPRHEVAEKGQTIILKCEPVSGHNDLFWYRQTKIQGLELLSYFRSKSLMEDGGAFKDRFKAEMLNSSFSTLKIQPTEPKDSAVYLCASSRSNERLFFGHGTKLSVL.

With respect to this clone: The gene names here belong to mouse. Read sequence stops 1 residue before the CDR3 end, and the germline J gene provides the missing end. The rearrangement uses TRBV17 and TRBJ2-2; TRBD1 matches at 8 bases. CDR1 is MNHDT and CDR2 is YYDKIL in the germline V gene. The CDR3 covers 13 residues. V dropped 6 bases and J dropped 5; count of bases not matched to a gene: 2. The CDR3 region is CASRRTGTGQLYF. CDR3 DNA, as far as it was read: TGTGCTAGCAGACGGACAGGGACCGGGCAGCTCTAC.